These T cell receptor beta chains were read from a single sample in a study. TCRdb independently ran MiXCR on the RT-PCR reads; one entry per CDR3 protein. The sample yields about 680,000 distinct CDR3 sequences, approximately 14% seen once. The sequenced sample was memory CD4+ T cells from blood. These receptor sequences come from a female donor in good health, serving as a healthy control. Both conserved end residues are part of each CDR3. The order of the fields is clone size, J gene, D gene, V gene, CDR3 protein, CDR3 DNA. The D gene is left open where the match is weak. A clone size is listed for some rows: how often the clone was seen (once, few, many), or a class if it is expanded.

clone_size: many; j_call: TRBJ2-5; d_call: .; v_call: TRBV12-3/TRBV12-4; cdr3_aa: CASSFGGYQETQYF; cdr3_nt: TGTGCCAGCAGCTTCGGAGGGTACCAAGAGACCCAGTACTTC
clone_size: .; j_call: TRBJ1-5; d_call: .; v_call: TRBV12-3/TRBV12-4; cdr3_aa: CASRISGYNQPQHF; cdr3_nt: TGTGCCAGCAGAATCTCAGGGTACAATCAGCCCCAGCATTTT
clone_size: many; j_call: TRBJ2-7; d_call: .; v_call: TRBV6-2/TRBV6-3; cdr3_aa: CASRLGHSYEQYF; cdr3_nt: TGTGCCAGCAGACTTGGACATTCCTACGAGCAGTACTTC
clone_size: .; j_call: TRBJ2-1; d_call: .; v_call: TRBV12-3/TRBV12-4; cdr3_aa: CASTGTDNYNEQFF; cdr3_nt: TGTGCCAGCACCGGTACAGACAACTACAATGAGCAGTTCTTC
clone_size: many; j_call: TRBJ2-5; d_call: TRBD1; v_call: TRBV29-1; cdr3_aa: CSVRKGQGLASLETQYF; cdr3_nt: TGCAGCGTACGCAAAGGACAGGGGTTGGCTAGCCTCGAGACCCAGTACTTC
clone_size: .; j_call: TRBJ2-1; d_call: .; v_call: TRBV7-2; cdr3_aa: CASSPGLRKNNEQFF; cdr3_nt: TGTGCCAGCAGCCCGGGACTCCGAAAAAACAATGAGCAGTTCTTC
clone_size: .; j_call: TRBJ2-2; d_call: TRBD2; v_call: TRBV6-5; cdr3_aa: CASSPWTSGGFEELFF; cdr3_nt: TGTGCCAGCAGTCCCTGGACTAGCGGGGGCTTCGAGGAGCTGTTTTTT
clone_size: few; j_call: TRBJ2-3; d_call: .; v_call: TRBV24-1; cdr3_aa: CATSDPGRGGARADTQYF; cdr3_nt: TGTGCCACCAGTGACCCCGGCCGAGGAGGAGCACGGGCAGATACGCAGTATTTT
clone_size: many; j_call: TRBJ1-1; d_call: .; v_call: TRBV7-2; cdr3_aa: CASSLVGHASTEAFF; cdr3_nt: TGTGCCAGCAGCTTAGTAGGGCATGCGAGTACTGAAGCTTTCTTT
clone_size: .; j_call: TRBJ1-5; d_call: .; v_call: TRBV6-1; cdr3_aa: CASMTGWANNQPQHF; cdr3_nt: TGTGCCAGCATGACGGGGTGGGCGAACAATCAGCCCCAGCATTTT
clone_size: .; j_call: TRBJ1-5; d_call: .; v_call: TRBV3-1; cdr3_aa: CASSQAPASNQPQHF; cdr3_nt: TGTGCCAGCAGCCAAGCGCCGGCCTCCAATCAGCCCCAGCATTTT
clone_size: .; j_call: TRBJ1-2; d_call: TRBD1; v_call: TRBV20-1; cdr3_aa: CSARAVRGKDGYTF; cdr3_nt: TGCAGTGCTAGAGCAGTCAGGGGGAAGGATGGCTACACCTTC
clone_size: few; j_call: TRBJ2-7; d_call: TRBD1; v_call: TRBV7-2; cdr3_aa: CASSPTRGQGFGYEQYF; cdr3_nt: TGTGCCAGCAGCCCCACTCGGGGACAGGGATTTGGCTACGAGCAGTACTTC
clone_size: few; j_call: TRBJ1-2; d_call: TRBD1; v_call: TRBV10-3; cdr3_aa: CAISRQGGDYGYTF; cdr3_nt: TGTGCCATCAGTAGACAGGGTGGCGACTATGGCTACACCTTC
clone_size: few; j_call: TRBJ1-1; d_call: TRBD1; v_call: TRBV5-4; cdr3_aa: CASSPDVDRDTEAFF; cdr3_nt: TGTGCCAGCAGCCCCGATGTGGACAGGGACACTGAAGCTTTCTTT
clone_size: many; j_call: TRBJ2-2; d_call: .; v_call: TRBV12-3/TRBV12-4; cdr3_aa: CASRGANTGELFF; cdr3_nt: TGTGCCAGCCGAGGGGCGAACACCGGGGAGCTGTTTTTT
clone_size: .; j_call: TRBJ1-4; d_call: .; v_call: TRBV4-2; cdr3_aa: CASSQDRMVEKLFF; cdr3_nt: TGTGCCAGCAGCCAAGATCGGATGGTTGAAAAACTGTTTTTT
clone_size: .; j_call: TRBJ2-3; d_call: TRBD1; v_call: TRBV11-2; cdr3_aa: CASSLWTGRTDTQYF; cdr3_nt: TGTGCCAGCAGCTTATGGACAGGAAGGACAGATACGCAGTATTTT
clone_size: .; j_call: TRBJ1-1; d_call: .; v_call: TRBV4-1; cdr3_aa: CASSHPPGARTEAFF; cdr3_nt: TGCGCCAGCAGCCACCCCCCGGGGGCGCGGACTGAAGCTTTCTTT
clone_size: .; j_call: TRBJ2-3; d_call: .; v_call: TRBV11-3; cdr3_aa: CASSSGAGNTDTQYF; cdr3_nt: TGTGCCAGCAGCTCGGGCGCGGGGAACACAGATACGCAGTATTTT
clone_size: few; j_call: TRBJ2-7; d_call: .; v_call: TRBV4-3; cdr3_aa: CASSHALWTGYTPDGGRSSYEQYF; cdr3_nt: TGCGCCAGCAGCCACGCCCTGTGGACAGGGTATACCCCTGACGGCGGGAGGTCCTCCTACGAGCAGTACTTC
clone_size: .; j_call: TRBJ2-4; d_call: .; v_call: TRBV28; cdr3_aa: CASSLSIGRNIQYF; cdr3_nt: TGTGCCAGCAGTTTATCAATCGGCAGAAACATTCAGTACTTC
clone_size: few; j_call: TRBJ1-2; d_call: TRBD1; v_call: TRBV28; cdr3_aa: CASSPGGGQYGYTF; cdr3_nt: TGTGCCAGCAGTCCGGGAGGGGGCCAGTATGGCTACACCTTC
clone_size: many; j_call: TRBJ2-7; d_call: .; v_call: TRBV20-1; cdr3_aa: CSALPGVRAYEQYF; cdr3_nt: TGCAGTGCTCTTCCAGGAGTCCGGGCCTACGAGCAGTACTTC
clone_size: few; j_call: TRBJ2-1; d_call: .; v_call: TRBV20-1; cdr3_aa: CSARQGTNFDNEQFF; cdr3_nt: TGCAGTGCTAGACAGGGTACGAATTTCGACAATGAGCAGTTCTTC
clone_size: many; j_call: TRBJ2-1; d_call: .; v_call: TRBV27; cdr3_aa: CASRIAALPSYNEQFF; cdr3_nt: TGTGCCAGCAGGATAGCGGCCCTACCCTCCTACAATGAGCAGTTCTTC
clone_size: medium-sized; j_call: TRBJ2-5; d_call: .; v_call: TRBV29-1; cdr3_aa: CSVDRQEQETQYF; cdr3_nt: TGCAGCGTTGATCGGCAGGAACAAGAGACCCAGTACTTC
clone_size: many; j_call: TRBJ2-7; d_call: TRBD1; v_call: TRBV7-8; cdr3_aa: CASSPGTGGEQYF; cdr3_nt: TGTGCCAGCAGCCCCGGGACAGGCGGCGAGCAGTACTTC
clone_size: .; j_call: TRBJ2-1; d_call: TRBD2; v_call: TRBV11-3; cdr3_aa: CASSARTSGGEQFF; cdr3_nt: TGTGCCAGCAGCGCGCGGACTAGCGGGGGCGAGCAGTTCTTC
clone_size: many; j_call: TRBJ2-1; d_call: TRBD1; v_call: TRBV12-3/TRBV12-4; cdr3_aa: CASSPPTGAPSNEQFF; cdr3_nt: TGTGCCAGCAGCCCCCCTACAGGGGCGCCCTCGAATGAGCAGTTCTTC
clone_size: many; j_call: TRBJ2-7; d_call: .; v_call: TRBV5-1; cdr3_aa: CASSPYRGNTYEQYF; cdr3_nt: TGCGCCAGCAGCCCCTACCGTGGGAATACCTACGAGCAGTACTTC
clone_size: many; j_call: TRBJ1-1; d_call: TRBD1; v_call: TRBV29-1; cdr3_aa: CSVVNVRDSEAFF; cdr3_nt: TGCAGCGTTGTTAATGTACGGGACAGCGAAGCTTTCTTT
clone_size: few; j_call: TRBJ2-1; d_call: TRBD2; v_call: TRBV5-4; cdr3_aa: CASTLWGRDEQFF; cdr3_nt: TGTGCCAGCACCCTATGGGGGAGGGATGAGCAGTTCTTC
clone_size: few; j_call: TRBJ1-5; d_call: .; v_call: TRBV20-1; cdr3_aa: CSAREVGLGDQPQHF; cdr3_nt: TGCAGTGCTAGAGAAGTCGGGTTAGGCGATCAGCCCCAGCATTTT
clone_size: few; j_call: TRBJ2-1; d_call: TRBD2; v_call: TRBV20-1; cdr3_aa: CSATRLAGFNEQFF; cdr3_nt: TGCAGTGCTACGCGACTAGCGGGCTTCAATGAGCAGTTCTTC
clone_size: few; j_call: TRBJ2-3; d_call: TRBD1; v_call: TRBV25-1; cdr3_aa: CASSAHRGVATDTQYF; cdr3_nt: TGTGCCAGCAGTGCGCACAGGGGGGTGGCCACAGATACGCAGTATTTT
clone_size: .; j_call: TRBJ2-1; d_call: .; v_call: TRBV7-3; cdr3_aa: CASSGGEDYNEQFF; cdr3_nt: TGTGCCAGCAGCGGGGGTGAGGACTACAATGAGCAGTTCTTC
clone_size: few; j_call: TRBJ1-2; d_call: .; v_call: TRBV7-2; cdr3_aa: CASSIAPYGYTF; cdr3_nt: TGTGCCAGCAGCATAGCCCCTTATGGCTACACCTTC
clone_size: few; j_call: TRBJ2-5; d_call: .; v_call: TRBV28; cdr3_aa: CASTIRSGETQYF; cdr3_nt: TGTGCCAGTACTATACGGTCGGGAGAGACCCAGTACTTC
clone_size: .; j_call: TRBJ1-2; d_call: .; v_call: TRBV6-2/TRBV6-3; cdr3_aa: CASSHHRDGYTF; cdr3_nt: TGTGCCAGCAGTCATCACAGGGACGGCTACACCTTC
clone_size: .; j_call: TRBJ2-1; d_call: TRBD1; v_call: TRBV20-1; cdr3_aa: CSAKQGTGQFF; cdr3_nt: TGCAGTGCAAAGCAGGGGACAGGGCAGTTCTTC
clone_size: many; j_call: TRBJ1-2; d_call: .; v_call: TRBV7-3; cdr3_aa: CASSRDVYNYGYTF; cdr3_nt: TGTGCCAGCAGCCGGGACGTCTACAACTATGGCTACACCTTC
clone_size: many; j_call: TRBJ2-5; d_call: TRBD1; v_call: TRBV24-1; cdr3_aa: CATSGWGQGIEETQYF; cdr3_nt: TGTGCCACCAGTGGCTGGGGACAGGGGATTGAGGAGACCCAGTACTTC
clone_size: .; j_call: TRBJ2-2; d_call: TRBD1; v_call: TRBV9; cdr3_aa: CATGRQGTGELFF; cdr3_nt: TGTGCCACGGGACGACAGGGAACCGGGGAGCTGTTTTTT
clone_size: .; j_call: TRBJ2-1; d_call: .; v_call: TRBV4-2; cdr3_aa: CASSQGLRHGEQFF; cdr3_nt: TGTGCCAGCAGCCAAGGTCTTCGGCACGGGGAGCAGTTCTTC